Shown below are 26 T cell receptor beta chains from a single sample sequenced in a study of CD8+CD57+ T cells in acquired aplastic anemia. It was patients with CD8+CD57+ cell expansion by flow cytometry who were chosen for sequencing. Researchers used genomic DNA as the template to profile TCR beta VDJ and CDR3. TCRdb re-called the reads with MiXCR, one entry per CDR3 protein. The sample carries approximately 250,000 distinct CDR3 sequences, 82% recorded once. Sequencing used sorted CD4+, CD8+, or CD8+CD57+ T cells (not recorded which) from PBMCs. The receptors shown here come from a human donor with aplastic anemia.

The chain uses TRBV5-6 and TRBJ2-1; 7 bases are shared with TRBD1. Looked up from germline, CDR1 is SGHDT and CDR2 is YYEEEE. J was trimmed by 9 bases and V by 4 bases; bases with no gene match: 10. The CDR3 contains 14 residues. This chain's CDR3 is CASSMERGLGEQFF. The CDR3, as DNA: TGTGCCAGCAGCATGGAGAGGGGGCTAGGTGAGCAGTTCTTC.

V and J are TRBV7-9 and TRBJ1-5, with TRBD1 as a possible D gene (5 bases). CDR3 length: 15 amino acids. V lost 5 bases and J 15 bases, leaving 26 bases between the germline ends. Germline lookup yields CDR1 SEHNR and CDR2 FQNEAQ (reference sequence). This CDR3 is CASSPGPSHYQHTHF. CDR3 coding DNA: TGTGCCAGCAGCCCGGGACCTTCGCACTATCAGCACACGCATTTT.

This clonotype showed up just a few times. The chain employs TRBV6-6 and TRBJ2-3; 11 nucleotides align to TRBD2. Germline values: CDR1 MNHNY, CDR2 SVGAGI (reference sequence). V was clipped by 5 bases and J by 2 bases; unmatched bases: 6. CDR3 length: 16 amino acids. This CDR3 is CASSPLAGGYTDTQYF. CDR3 nucleotides: TGTGCCAGCAGTCCCCTAGCGGGGGGTTACACAGATACGCAGTATTTT.

This clonotype was seen many times. The gene calls are TRBV6-2 or TRBV6-3 and TRBJ1-1; 7 bases match TRBD1. Per the germline V gene, CDR1 is MNHEY and CDR2 is SVGEGT. Unmatched junction bases numbered 7, after V lost 6 bases and J lost 12 bases. The CDR3 spans 11 residues. CDR3 nucleotides: TGTGCCAGCAGCAGATACAGGGGAACTTTCTTT. This gives the protein CASSRYRGTFF.

A few counts support this clonotype. This sequence joins TRBV7-2 and TRBJ2-5; D is ambiguous. The length of the CDR3 is 13 residues. V dropped 1 base and J dropped 5 bases, with 8 bases sitting between them. Germline V lookup: CDR1 SGHTA, CDR2 FQGNSA. The CDR3 bases are TGTGCCAGCAGCTTAGGTTCCCGGGAGACCCAGTACTTC. Its protein is CASSLGSRETQYF.

V usage is TRBV9 and J usage is TRBJ1-6; no clear D. V was clipped by 0 bases and J by 9 bases, with 19 bases between them. Germline values: CDR1 SGDLS, CDR2 YYNGEE. CDR3 length equals 17 residues. The CDR3 sequence is CASSVGSDTHYFSPLHF. CDR3 in DNA: TGTGCCAGCAGCGTAGGGTCGGATACGCACTATTTTTCACCCCTCCACTTT.

The genes are TRBV11-2 and TRBJ2-7, with TRBD2 identical over 9 bases. Germline CDR1 SGHAT, CDR2 FQNNGV. The V segment lost 9 bases and the J segment 5 bases; nucleotides outside the gene matches: 8. The length of the CDR3 is 13 residues. The CDR3 region has the DNA TGTGCCAGTTTGCGGGGGGGCTCGGACGAGCAGTACTTC. Translated: CASLRGGSDEQYF.

Worth noting for this clonotype: Germline is not matched at one junction end, which may reflect a read error. The rearrangement uses TRBV9 and TRBJ2-1; D is perhaps TRBD1 (5 bases). The CDR3 has 13 amino acids. Germline CDR1 and CDR2: SGDLS and YYNGEE. In DNA form, the CDR3 reads TGTGTCAGCAGCTTAGGGGCAGAGGCGCAGTATTTTTTC. Encoded protein: CVSSLGAEAQYFF.

This chain joins TRBV7-9 and TRBJ1-2; 9 nucleotides align to TRBD1. CDR1 and CDR2 (germline): SEHNR, FQNEAQ (reference sequence). The V segment lost 11 bases and the J segment 14 bases; nucleotides outside the gene matches: 24. This CDR3 is built from 15 residues. CDR3 coding DNA: TGTGCCGGACAGGGGACTAGGGAGACCCAGCACTTCGGGACCTTC. It translates to CAGQGTRETQHFGTF.

J is TRBJ2-2 and V is TRBV5-4; D is possibly TRBD2 (6 bases). The CDR3 spans 12 residues. Trimming shortened V by 2 bases and J by 11 bases, and 10 bases separated the two germline ends. Germline V gene data show CDR1 as SGHNT and CDR2 as YYREEE (reference sequence). CDR3 amino acids: CASSLASAELFF. The CDR3 DNA reads TGTGCCAGCAGCTTAGCTAGCGCAGAGCTGTTTTTT.

The rearrangement joins TRBV28 to TRBJ2-7; D unclear. The CDR3 has 12 residues. V dropped 1 base and J dropped 7 bases, with 8 bases sitting between them. The germline V gene encodes CDR1 MDHEN and CDR2 SYDVKM. CDR3 region: CASSLSLGEQYF. CDR3 DNA sequence: TGTGCCAGCAGTTTATCTCTAGGAGAGCAGTACTTC.

A remark on this clonotype: Because the CDR3's place on the DNA is in doubt, the DNA is left out and the CDR3 is given as listed by TCRdb. The V and J genes are TRBV7-8 and TRBJ1-2. The V gene's germline CDR1 is SGHVS and CDR2 FQNEAQ. Ends included, the CDR3 has 15 residues. This chain's CDR3 is CASSWGGGSDTGYTF.

V is TRBV2 and J is TRBJ2-1; perhaps TRBD1 as D (7 bases). Germline CDR1 is SNHLY and CDR2 is FYNNEI. Trimming took off 8 bases at V and 12 bases at J, with 29 bases between the two ends. This CDR3 has 16 amino acids. The CDR3 spells CASGQGGANGQDVQFF. In nucleotides, the CDR3 is TGTGCCAGCGGCCAGGGGGGCGCAAACGGTCAGGATGTGCAGTTCTTC.

On this clonotype: The junction differs from germline at one of its ends, possibly a read error. The genes are TRBV7-7 and TRBJ2-3, with D perhaps matching TRBD1 (5 bases). Germline lookup yields CDR1 SSHAT and CDR2 FNYEAQ (reference sequence). The CDR3 is made up of 14 amino acids. CDR3 bases: TGTGCTAGCAGCTTCCCCCCCAGGGCTCGTTTGAGCAGTTTT. It encodes CASSFPPRARLSSF.

This chain connects TRBV11-3 to TRBJ2-5, with D tentatively TRBD1 (5 bases). The CDR3 spans 12 residues. Germline values: CDR1 SGHNT, CDR2 YENEEA. Between the trimmed V and J ends, which lost 0 bases and 9 bases, there was a span of 8 bases. The CDR3 sequence is CASSLEATAQYF. The CDR3 DNA reads as TGTGCCAGCAGCTTAGAGGCGACAGCCCAGTACTTC.

V is TRBV9 and J is TRBJ1-1; D not resolved. With 0 bases removed from V and 12 bases from J, the gap between germline ends came to 21 bases. There are 15 residues in the CDR3. Germline V gives CDR1 SGDLS, CDR2 YYNGEE. The CDR3 spells CASSVGVTSTDTPFF. DNA for the CDR3: TGTGCCAGCAGCGTAGGGGTGACGAGCACAGATACGCCTTTCTTT.

Worth noting for this clonotype: One junction end does not reproduce the germline sequence, and a read error may be involved. V and J are TRBV7-9 and TRBJ2-5; D possibly matches TRBD1 or TRBD2 (6 bases each). Germline CDR1 is SEHNR and CDR2 is FQNEAQ (reference sequence). This CDR3 spans 14 amino acids. The CDR3 loop reads CATQGGSEHQYFEF. DNA of the CDR3: TGTGCCACACAGGGAGGCAGCGAGCACCAGTACTTCGAGTTC.

The chain combines TRBV7-9 with TRBJ1-4; 11 positions agree with TRBD1. The CDR3 has 15 amino acids. Germline CDR1 is SEHNR and CDR2 is FQNEAQ (reference sequence). V lost 4 bases, J lost 7 bases, and 5 bases stayed unmatched. As DNA, the CDR3 is TGTGCCAGCAGCTCCGGGACAGGGGGTGGTGAAAAACTGTTTTTT. Amino acids: CASSSGTGGGEKLFF.

The gene calls are TRBV7-2 and TRBJ1-2; unclear D gene. CDR1 and CDR2 (germline): SGHTA, FQGNSA. Trimming left V 3 bases short and J 10 bases short, with 24 bases between. The CDR3 loop spans 16 amino acids. CDR3 sequence reads: CASSLERDGIVFAYTF. The DNA of the CDR3 is TGTGCCAGCAGCTTGGAGCGAGACGGGATAGTATTTGCCTACACCTTC.

For this clonotype: The CDR3 does not end in the conserved phenylalanine or tryptophan, so this is likely a read error. The V call is TRBV7-8, the J call TRBJ2-3; TRBD2 is a possible D gene (5 bases). CDR3 length: 12 amino acids. Germline V gene lookup returns CDR1 SGHVS and CDR2 FQNEAQ. The CDR3 DNA reads TGTGCCAGCAGCGTAGCGTCAGATCCGCAGTATCTT. This gives the protein CASSVASDPQYL.

As regards this clonotype: Its ends do not fully match the called genes, so a read error is possible. The chain employs TRBV7-2 and TRBJ2-7; D is unresolved. CDR1 is SGHTA and CDR2 is FQGNSA in the germline V gene. The CDR3 runs 14 residues. In DNA, the CDR3 is TGTGCCAGCAGCCTACCGGAACGAACCGATACGCAGTATTTC. Its protein product is CASSLPERTDTQYF.

In the case of this clonotype: The junction and the germline gene differ at one end; a read error may be behind it. V and J are TRBV7-2 and TRBJ2-1; TRBD2 aligns across 8 bases. Per the germline V gene, CDR1 is SGHTA and CDR2 is FQGNSA. CDR3 length: 13 amino acids. In nucleotides, the CDR3 is TGTGCCAGCAGCTATGCGGGGGGTCACGAGCCGCAGTTT. It codes for CASSYAGGHEPQF.

This chain uses TRBV9 with TRBJ2-3; perhaps TRBD2 as D (6 bases). In germline, CDR1 is SGDLS, CDR2 YYNGEE. The CDR3 extends over 14 amino acids. Trimming stripped 9 bases from V and 6 bases from J, with 20 bases between. CDR3 coding DNA: TGTGCCAAGAGCTTAGCGGAAGGGCCCGATACGCAGTATTTT. It yields the protein CAKSLAEGPDTQYF.

Notes on this clonotype: The CDR3 ends on some other residue instead of the conserved phenylalanine or tryptophan, so this is likely a read error. The limits of the CDR3 on the DNA are not certain, so only TCRdb's listed CDR3 is given. The chain has TRBV7-8 and TRBJ2-3; TRBD1, the table's D call, was not compared with the DNA. Germline V lookup: CDR1 SGHVS, CDR2 FQNEAQ. The CDR3 is made up of 13 amino acids, end residues included. CDR3 protein: CASGDGPAETALS.

Turning to this clonotype: The junction shows a germline mismatch at one end, possibly a read error. V gene TRBV4-1 combines with J gene TRBJ2-5; tentative D call: TRBD2 (7 bases). The CDR3 is 12 amino acids. The germline gives CDR1 MGHRA, CDR2 YSYEKL. The chain's CDR3 is CAIRGGAETQYF. The CDR3, as DNA: TGTGCCATCCGTGGGGGGGCGGAGACCCAGTACTTC.

The V call is TRBV7-2, the J call TRBJ2-7, with 9 bases matching TRBD2. J lost 8 bases, V lost 0 bases, and 11 bases had no gene match. The CDR3 has 16 residues. The V gene's germline CDR1 is SGHTA and CDR2 FQGNSA. As DNA, the CDR3 is TGTGCCAGCAGCTTAGCTAGCGGGAGCGGAGATACGCAGCAGTACGTC. Translating it yields CASSLASGSGDTQQYV.